This T cell receptor (beta chain) is from a study of shared clonotypes between healthy human individuals. CD45RO-negative, CCR7-selected cells formed the naive CD8 fraction, which excluded terminally differentiated effector memory CD45RA+ cells. This table comes from immunoSEQ multiplex PCR, and its TCRdb copy is limited to in-frame clones, with some not included. The profile shows 1.5 million to 2.5 million clones, less than 95% of them singletons. Sequenced material: naive CD8+ T cells sorted from blood. This TCR was sampled from a man between 18 and 35 years old in good health.

The CDR3 spells CASKGLAGGNEQYF. The CDR3 DNA sequence: TGTGCCAGTAAGGGGCTCGCAGGGGGCAACGAGCAGTACTTC. V gene TRBV19 combines with J gene TRBJ2-7; 8 bases agree with TRBD1. Unmatched junction bases numbered 10, after V lost 7 bases and J lost 5 bases. The CDR3 has 14 residues. Germline-derived CDR1 and CDR2 are LNHDA and SQIVND (reference sequence).